This passage covers 18 T cell receptor beta chains from one sample sequenced in a study of cytomegalovirus exposure and HLA in healthy donors. Generated by immunoSEQ multiplex PCR, the TCRdb table keeps only in-frame clones and is missing some. The repertoire includes about 130,000 clones, 75% to 90% of them detected once, and approximately 2% sits in the top ten. The sequencing input was PBMCs. These receptors originate from a woman in her late teens or twenties in good health and CMV-seronegative.

V gene TRBV2 combines with J gene TRBJ1-1, with TRBD1 matching 10 bases. The germline V gene has CDR1 SNHLY and CDR2 FYNNEI. After removal of 5 bases from V and 5 bases from J, the junction contained 5 bases not matched to a gene. CDR3 length: 14 residues. The CDR3 nucleotides read TGTGCCAGCAGTAGACAGGGGGCAGGGACTGAAGCTTTCTTT. This codes for CASSRQGAGTEAFF.

The rearrangement joins TRBV28 to TRBJ1-2; D gene uncertain. The V end was cut by 6 bases, the J end by 4 bases, with 9 bases between. The CDR3 has 12 amino acids. CDR1 is MDHEN, CDR2 SYDVKM, per germline. The CDR3 here is CASSSGGYGYTF. DNA for the CDR3: TGTGCCAGCAGCTCCGGCGGCTATGGCTACACCTTC.

This clone has a handful of counts. The V call is TRBV5-5, the J call TRBJ2-5, with D tentatively TRBD2 (6 bases). The CDR3 runs 13 residues. Germline V gene lookup returns CDR1 SGHKS and CDR2 YYEKEE (reference sequence). The germline V and J ends were trimmed by 7 bases and 2 bases, with 12 bases remaining between them. CDR3 coding DNA: TGTGCCAGCCTAAGGGAGGATCAAGAGACCCAGTACTTC. Translation: CASLREDQETQYF.

The chain recombines TRBV19 with TRBJ1-3; D is unresolved. Trimming cost V 6 bases and J 7 bases, with 10 bases left between them. The CDR3 totals 12 residues. Per the germline V gene, CDR1 is LNHDA and CDR2 is SQIVND (reference sequence). The DNA of the CDR3 is TGTGCCAGTAGCCCCACGGAGAACACCATATATTTT. Its translation: CASSPTENTIYF.

J is TRBJ2-7 and V is TRBV6-6; D not resolved. CDR1 and CDR2 from the germline V gene are MNHNY and SVGAGI (reference sequence). The CDR3 is 12 amino acids. The V end was cut by 5 bases, the J end by 4 bases, with 9 bases between. This CDR3 reads CASSHNIYEQYF. CDR3 DNA: TGTGCCAGCAGTCACAATATATACGAGCAGTACTTC.

The chain joins TRBV27 to TRBJ1-1; 11 nucleotides align to TRBD1. Trimming cost V 5 bases and J 6 bases; bases outside gene matches: 11. The CDR3 runs 16 residues. Germline loops: CDR1 MNHEY, CDR2 SMNVEV (reference sequence). The CDR3 nucleotides are TGTGCCAGCAGTGTTGGACAGGGGGCGCCTTCTTCTGAAGCTTTCTTT. It codes for CASSVGQGAPSSEAFF.

The chain is built from TRBV14 and TRBJ2-7; 9 nucleotides match TRBD2. The CDR3 is 15 amino acids. Trimming removed 1 base from V and 2 bases from J; junction bases left unmatched: 3. CDR1 is SGHDN and CDR2 is FVKESK in the germline V gene. Here the CDR3 reads CASSQGSGRPYEQYF. CDR3 DNA: TGTGCCAGCAGCCAAGGTAGCGGGAGACCCTACGAGCAGTACTTC.

This chain joins TRBV28 and TRBJ2-1, with 9 bases identical to TRBD2. This CDR3 is built from 15 residues. The V and J ends lost 1 base and 7 bases, in that order; junction bases with no gene match: 5. CDR1 is MDHEN, CDR2 SYDVKM, per germline. The CDR3 loop is CASSLLASGANEQFF. The CDR3 DNA sequence: TGTGCCAGCAGTTTATTAGCTAGCGGGGCGAATGAGCAGTTCTTC. The full variable domain, in which reference TRBV28 and TRBJ2-1 provide the parts outside the CDR3, is DVKVTQSSRYLVKRTGEKVFLECVQDMDHENMFWYRQDPGLGLRLIYFSYDVKMKEKGDIPEGYSVSREKKERFSLILESASTNQTSMYLCASSLLASGANEQFFGPGTRLTVL.

The chain employs TRBV7-9 and TRBJ2-1; unclear D gene. The CDR3 spans 12 residues. Germline V CDR1 and CDR2: SEHNR, FQNEAQ (reference sequence). The ends were cut back, 1 base at V and 9 bases at J, with 7 bases in the middle. The CDR3 DNA reads TGTGCCAGCAGCTTAGACCTAACTGAGCAGTTCTTC. Protein product: CASSLDLTEQFF. The entire variable domain, with the rest obtained from reference TRBV7-9 and TRBJ2-1, is as follows: DTGVSQNPRHKITKRGQNVTFRCDPISEHNRLYWYRQTLGQGPEFLTYFQNEAQLEKSRLLSDRFSAERPKGSFSTLEIQRTEQGDSAMYLCASSLDLTEQFFGPGTRLTVL.

The J gene is TRBJ2-5, the V gene TRBV7-8; the D gene is possibly TRBD1 (5 bases). The V end lost 3 bases, the J end lost 5 bases, and 10 bases lay between the germline ends. The CDR3 spans 13 residues. Germline-derived CDR1 and CDR2 are SGHVS and FQNEAQ. CDR3 DNA: TGTGCCAGCAGCTTTCAGGGTGGCGAGACCCAGTACTTC. Amino acids: CASSFQGGETQYF.

The V gene is TRBV28, the J gene TRBJ2-5; 12 bases fit TRBD2. Germline V gene lookup returns CDR1 MDHEN and CDR2 SYDVKM. The V and J ends lost 4 bases and 5 bases, in that order; junction bases with no gene match: 5. The CDR3 is made up of 15 amino acids. The CDR3 is CASSWSSGRGETQYF. CDR3 nucleotide sequence: TGTGCCAGCAGTTGGTCTAGCGGGAGGGGGGAGACCCAGTACTTC.

The V and J genes are TRBV11-3 and TRBJ2-7; possible D gene TRBD1, 5 bases. Trimming cost V 0 bases and J 6 bases, with 9 bases left between them. The CDR3 runs to 13 residues. Germline V CDR1 and CDR2: SGHNT, YENEEA. The CDR3 region is CASSLDRTSEQYF. In nucleotides, the CDR3 is TGTGCCAGCAGCTTAGATAGGACATCCGAGCAGTACTTC. The whole variable domain, remainder taken from reference TRBV11-3 and TRBJ2-7, is EAGVVQSPRYKIIEKKQPVAFWCNPISGHNTLYWYLQNLGQGPELLIRYENEEAVDDSQLPKDRFSAERLKGVDSTLKIQPAELGDSAVYLCASSLDRTSEQYFGPGTRLTVT.

The chain joins TRBV20-1 to TRBJ1-1; no clear D. Germline CDR1 is DFQATT and CDR2 is SNEGSKA (reference sequence). CDR3 length: 10 amino acids. Trimming stripped 5 bases from V and 3 bases from J, with 4 bases between. CDR3 loop: CSARYTEAFF. The CDR3 DNA reads as TGCAGTGCTCGGTACACTGAAGCTTTCTTT.

V usage is TRBV5-1 and J usage is TRBJ2-7, with a weak D call TRBD2 (5 bases). CDR1 and CDR2 from the germline V gene are SGHRS and YFSETQ. CDR3 size: 14 residues. V lost 1 base to trimming and J lost 4 bases, with 12 bases between them. CDR3 region: CASSLLSANYEQYF. The CDR3 coding sequence is TGCGCCAGCAGCTTGCTTAGCGCTAATTACGAGCAGTACTTC.

This chain links TRBV19 with TRBJ1-2; no definite D call. Germline V gene data show CDR1 as LNHDA and CDR2 as SQIVND (reference sequence). Between the trimmed V and J ends, which lost 3 bases and 8 bases, there was a span of 10 bases. The CDR3 has 12 residues. The CDR3 is CASSISVEGYTF. The CDR3, as DNA: TGTGCCAGTAGTATCTCTGTTGAGGGCTACACCTTC.

The chain joins TRBV6-5 to TRBJ1-3; possibly TRBD1 for D (5 bases). Trimming shortened V by 6 bases and J by 4 bases, and 16 bases separated the two germline ends. The CDR3 totals 15 residues. The germline gives CDR1 MNHEY, CDR2 SVGAGI. In DNA, the CDR3 is TGTGCCAGCAGCCCACTCGCGGGGCGAGGAAACACCATATATTTT. Amino acid sequence: CASSPLAGRGNTIYF.

The chain links TRBV25-1 to TRBJ2-1; 8 nucleotides line up with TRBD1. Germline CDR1 reads MGHDK; CDR2 reads SYGVNS. CDR3 length: 15 amino acids. Trimming took 4 bases from V and 8 from J; bases not matched to a gene: 10. CDR3 in DNA: TGTGCCAGCAGTGCCTGGACAGGGACAGGTGATGAGCAGTTCTTC. Translation: CASSAWTGTGDEQFF.

This clone occurred a few times. The CDR3 loop reads CASSSDRGWGYTF. The CDR3 coding sequence is TGTGCCAGCAGCTCGGACAGGGGATGGGGCTACACCTTC. J is TRBJ1-2 and V is TRBV11-2, with TRBD1 matching over 9 bases. There are 13 residues in the CDR3. The V segment lost 4 bases and the J segment 8 bases; nucleotides outside the gene matches: 5. Germline CDR1 and CDR2: SGHAT and FQNNGV.